The clone carrying this TCR beta chain was picked up a small number of times. This specimen comes from a study of CD8+ T cells in alopecia areata. After isolation, RNA underwent reverse transcription to generate cDNA as the sequencing template. The data were produced by immunoSEQ multiplex PCR, yet TCRdb's version contains in-frame clones alone and is incomplete. Of about 210,000 clones in the sample, around three fifths were seen once. Treatment: oral pan-JAK inhibitor, 5-10 mg twice daily. Those with alopecia areata gave lesional scalp punch biopsies and peripheral blood. The source is a human donor with alopecia areata. Sequenced material: CD4+ T cells sorted from blood, taken at week 4, from a patient treated with tofacitinib.

The CDR3 region is CASSLGLAGGLRNTGELFF. CDR3 bases: TGTGCCAGCAGCTTAGGACTAGCGGGGGGGCTACGGAACACCGGGGAGCTGTTTTTT. This chain uses TRBV7-2 with TRBJ2-2; 14 bases fit TRBD2. The CDR3 is 19 residues long. The germline gives CDR1 SGHTA, CDR2 FQGNSA. Trimming removed 1 base from V and 1 base from J; junction bases left unmatched: 5.